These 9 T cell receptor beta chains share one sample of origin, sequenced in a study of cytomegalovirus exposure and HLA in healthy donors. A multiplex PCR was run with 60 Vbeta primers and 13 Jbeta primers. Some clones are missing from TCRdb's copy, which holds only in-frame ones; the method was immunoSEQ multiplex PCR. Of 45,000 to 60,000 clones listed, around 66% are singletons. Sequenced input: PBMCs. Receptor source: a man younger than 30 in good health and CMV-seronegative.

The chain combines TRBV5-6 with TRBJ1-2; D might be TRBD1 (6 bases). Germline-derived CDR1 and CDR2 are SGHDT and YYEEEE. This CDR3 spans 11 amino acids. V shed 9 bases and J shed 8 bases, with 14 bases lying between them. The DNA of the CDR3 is TGTGCCAATCCTAACAGGGAGGGCTACACCTTC. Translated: CANPNREGYTF. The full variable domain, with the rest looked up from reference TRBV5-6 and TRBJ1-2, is DAGVTQSPTHLIKTRGQQVTLRCSPKSGHDTVSWYQQALGQGPQFIFQYYEEEERQRGNFPDRFSGHQFPNYSSELNVNALLLGDSALYLCANPNREGYTFGSGTRLTVV.

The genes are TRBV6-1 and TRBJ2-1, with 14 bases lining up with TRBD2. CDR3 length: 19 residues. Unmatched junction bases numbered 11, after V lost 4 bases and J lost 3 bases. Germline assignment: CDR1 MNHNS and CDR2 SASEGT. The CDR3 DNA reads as TGTGCCAGCAGTGCCGGACTGACTAGCGGGAGGGCCCTCTACAATGAGCAGTTCTTC. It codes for CASSAGLTSGRALYNEQFF.

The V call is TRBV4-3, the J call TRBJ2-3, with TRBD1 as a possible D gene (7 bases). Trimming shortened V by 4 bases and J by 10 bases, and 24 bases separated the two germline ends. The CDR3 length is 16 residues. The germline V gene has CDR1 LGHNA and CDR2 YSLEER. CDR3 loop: CASSRGDSGPGLAQYF. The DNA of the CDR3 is TGCGCCAGCAGCCGGGGGGACAGCGGGCCTGGGTTGGCGCAGTATTTT.

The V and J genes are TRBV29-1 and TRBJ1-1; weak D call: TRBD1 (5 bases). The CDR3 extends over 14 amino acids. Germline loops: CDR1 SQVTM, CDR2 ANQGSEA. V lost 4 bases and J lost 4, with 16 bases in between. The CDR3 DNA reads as TGCAGCGTTGTTTCGGGGGATTGGGGCACTGAAGCTTTCTTT. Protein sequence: CSVVSGDWGTEAFF.

The CDR3 DNA sequence: TGTGCCAGCAGCGTAAATGGGGCTGGGAATTCACCCCTCCACTTT. The encoded protein is CASSVNGAGNSPLHF. This chain connects TRBV9 to TRBJ1-6; a possible D gene is TRBD1 (5 bases). CDR1 is SGDLS and CDR2 is YYNGEE in the germline V gene. This CDR3 spans 15 amino acids. Deletions cut 1 base from V and 7 bases from J, with 12 bases between.

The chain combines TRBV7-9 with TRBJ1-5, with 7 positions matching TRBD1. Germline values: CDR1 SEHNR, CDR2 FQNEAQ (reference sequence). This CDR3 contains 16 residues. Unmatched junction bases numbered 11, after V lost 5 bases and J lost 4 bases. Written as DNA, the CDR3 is TGTGCCAGCAGCGAGACCCCAGGGGGAGTTAATCAGCCCCAGCATTTT. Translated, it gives CASSETPGGVNQPQHF.

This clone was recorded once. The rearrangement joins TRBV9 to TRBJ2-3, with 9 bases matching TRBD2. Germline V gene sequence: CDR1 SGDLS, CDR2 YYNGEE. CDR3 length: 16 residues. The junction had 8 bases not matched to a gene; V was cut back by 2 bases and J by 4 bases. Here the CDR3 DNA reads TGTGCCAGCAGCGTCGATAGCGGGAGTGTCGCAGATACGCAGTATTTT. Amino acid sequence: CASSVDSGSVADTQYF. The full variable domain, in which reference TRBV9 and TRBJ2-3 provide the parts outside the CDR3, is DSGVTQTPKHLITATGQRVTLRCSPRSGDLSVYWYQQSLDQGLQFLIQYYNGEERAKGNILERFSAQQFPDLHSELNLSSLELGDSALYFCASSVDSGSVADTQYFGPGTRLTVL.

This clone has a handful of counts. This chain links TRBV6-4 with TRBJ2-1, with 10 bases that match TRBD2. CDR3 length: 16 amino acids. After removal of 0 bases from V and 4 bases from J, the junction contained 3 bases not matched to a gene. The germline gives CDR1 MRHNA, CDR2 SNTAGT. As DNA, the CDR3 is TGTGCCAGCAGTGACTCCAGGACTAGCGGTTACAATGAGCAGTTCTTC. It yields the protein CASSDSRTSGYNEQFF.

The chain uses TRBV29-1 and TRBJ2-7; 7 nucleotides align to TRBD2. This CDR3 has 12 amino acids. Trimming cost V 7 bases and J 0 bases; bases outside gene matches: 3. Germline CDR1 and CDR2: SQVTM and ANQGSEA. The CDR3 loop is CSGSGTSYEQYF. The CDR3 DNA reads TGCAGCGGGAGCGGGACCTCCTACGAGCAGTACTTC.